Listed below are T cell receptor beta chains from one sample, sequenced in a study of shared clonotypes between healthy human individuals. The protocol was immunoSEQ multiplex PCR, while the TCRdb copy is restricted to in-frame clones and leaves out a portion. This repertoire shows about 610,000 clones, approximately 97% found once; its top ten account for roughly 0.055%. The material sequenced was naive CD4+ T cells sorted from blood. Source of these receptors: a young woman in good health. CDR3s include the opening cysteine and the closing phenylalanine or tryptophan. The order of the fields is J gene, V gene, clone size, D gene, CDR3 protein, CDR3 DNA. D genes are given only for firm matches. Clone size is shown for a subset of rows, as once, few, many or a class of expanded clone.

j_call: TRBJ2-7; v_call: TRBV5-1; clone_size: -; d_call: -; cdr3_aa: CASSLALASYEQYF; cdr3_nt: TGCGCCAGCAGCTTGGCCCTAGCCTCCTACGAGCAGTACTTC
j_call: TRBJ2-1; v_call: TRBV20-1; clone_size: -; d_call: -; cdr3_aa: CSSPGIDEQFF; cdr3_nt: TGCAGTTCCCCTGGGATCGATGAGCAGTTCTTC
j_call: TRBJ1-1; v_call: TRBV19; clone_size: once; d_call: TRBD1; cdr3_aa: CASSQAGGHTEAFF; cdr3_nt: TGTGCCAGTAGCCAAGCAGGGGGCCACACTGAAGCTTTCTTT
j_call: TRBJ2-6; v_call: TRBV5-1; clone_size: -; d_call: -; cdr3_aa: CASSLAPGANVLTF; cdr3_nt: TGCGCCAGCAGCTTGGCCCCCGGGGCCAACGTCCTGACTTTC
j_call: TRBJ2-5; v_call: TRBV28; clone_size: -; d_call: -; cdr3_aa: CASSFYSQETQYF; cdr3_nt: TGTGCCAGCAGTTTCTACTCCCAAGAGACCCAGTACTTC
j_call: TRBJ1-5; v_call: TRBV28; clone_size: -; d_call: TRBD1; cdr3_aa: CASSLGSGWTGNQPQHF; cdr3_nt: TGTGCCAGCAGTTTGGGTTCGGGCTGGACAGGGAATCAGCCCCAGCATTTT
j_call: TRBJ2-5; v_call: TRBV19; clone_size: -; d_call: TRBD2; cdr3_aa: CASSPLLRGGSETQYF; cdr3_nt: TGTGCCAGTAGTCCCCTTCTCCGGGGGGGGTCCGAGACCCAGTACTTC
j_call: TRBJ2-6; v_call: TRBV7-9; clone_size: -; d_call: TRBD1; cdr3_aa: CASSKGTVTTGANVLTF; cdr3_nt: TGTGCCAGCAGCAAAGGGACAGTCACAACTGGGGCCAACGTCCTGACTTTC
j_call: TRBJ2-1; v_call: TRBV18; clone_size: -; d_call: TRBD1; cdr3_aa: CASSSRDRGLEEQFF; cdr3_nt: TGTGCCAGCTCATCCCGGGACAGGGGCTTAGAAGAGCAGTTCTTC
j_call: TRBJ2-7; v_call: TRBV6-5; clone_size: -; d_call: TRBD1; cdr3_aa: CASSTDRGWEQYF; cdr3_nt: TGTGCCAGCAGCACGGACAGGGGATGGGAGCAGTACTTC
j_call: TRBJ2-1; v_call: TRBV9; clone_size: once; d_call: TRBD2; cdr3_aa: CASSAGTSGIPYNEQFF; cdr3_nt: TGTGCCAGCAGCGCCGGGACTAGCGGGATACCCTACAATGAGCAGTTCTTC
j_call: TRBJ2-1; v_call: TRBV6-5; clone_size: -; d_call: TRBD2; cdr3_aa: CASSYSGTSGPNEQFF; cdr3_nt: TGTGCCAGCAGTTACTCAGGGACTAGCGGACCCAATGAGCAGTTCTTC
j_call: TRBJ1-5; v_call: TRBV2; clone_size: -; d_call: TRBD1; cdr3_aa: CASAGTVSNQPQHF; cdr3_nt: TGTGCCAGTGCCGGGACAGTTAGCAATCAGCCCCAGCATTTT
j_call: TRBJ1-1; v_call: TRBV30; clone_size: -; d_call: TRBD1; cdr3_aa: CAWGDRATTEAFF; cdr3_nt: TGTGCCTGGGGGGACAGGGCTACGACTGAAGCTTTCTTT
j_call: TRBJ2-3; v_call: TRBV7-9; clone_size: -; d_call: TRBD2; cdr3_aa: CASSGSVLAGGRDTQYF; cdr3_nt: TGTGCCAGCAGCGGAAGTGTCCTAGCGGGAGGGCGAGATACGCAGTATTTT
j_call: TRBJ1-1; v_call: TRBV7-2; clone_size: -; d_call: -; cdr3_aa: CASSLIFGSWTEAFF; cdr3_nt: TGTGCCAGCAGCTTAATCTTCGGAAGTTGGACTGAAGCTTTCTTT
j_call: TRBJ2-6; v_call: TRBV7-8; clone_size: -; d_call: -; cdr3_aa: CASSSSHSLGSGANVLTF; cdr3_nt: TGTGCCAGCAGCTCGTCCCACTCCCTGGGCTCTGGGGCCAACGTCCTGACTTTC
j_call: TRBJ2-5; v_call: TRBV2; clone_size: -; d_call: -; cdr3_aa: CASSVGSVSETQYF; cdr3_nt: TGTGCCAGCAGTGTTGGCAGTGTCTCAGAGACCCAGTACTTC
j_call: TRBJ2-7; v_call: TRBV28; clone_size: -; d_call: TRBD1; cdr3_aa: CASSSGQGIYEQYF; cdr3_nt: TGTGCCAGCAGCTCGGGACAGGGCATTTACGAGCAGTACTTC
j_call: TRBJ2-3; v_call: TRBV19; clone_size: -; d_call: TRBD2; cdr3_aa: CASSIRLAGGDTQYF; cdr3_nt: TGTGCCAGTAGTATACGGCTAGCGGGTGGAGATACGCAGTATTTT
j_call: TRBJ2-3; v_call: TRBV4-1; clone_size: once; d_call: -; cdr3_aa: CASSQVPGAQRDTQYF; cdr3_nt: TGCGCCAGCAGCCAAGTTCCCGGGGCCCAAAGGGATACGCAGTATTTT
j_call: TRBJ2-7; v_call: TRBV29-1; clone_size: -; d_call: TRBD1; cdr3_aa: CSVMGTGAHEQYF; cdr3_nt: TGCAGCGTGATGGGAACAGGGGCCCACGAGCAGTACTTC
j_call: TRBJ1-1; v_call: TRBV28; clone_size: -; d_call: -; cdr3_aa: CASKVRGEAFF; cdr3_nt: TGTGCCAGCAAGGTCAGGGGTGAAGCTTTCTTT
j_call: TRBJ2-1; v_call: TRBV11-3; clone_size: -; d_call: -; cdr3_aa: CASGTTGTYNEQFF; cdr3_nt: TGTGCCAGCGGGACAACCGGGACATACAATGAGCAGTTCTTC
j_call: TRBJ2-1; v_call: TRBV6-1; clone_size: -; d_call: TRBD2; cdr3_aa: CASSSGRSEQFF; cdr3_nt: TGTGCCAGTTCTAGCGGGAGGAGCGAGCAGTTCTTC
j_call: TRBJ2-6; v_call: TRBV21-1; clone_size: -; d_call: -; cdr3_aa: CASSNPPKEGGANVLTF; cdr3_nt: TGTGCCAGCAGCAATCCCCCCAAAGAGGGTGGGGCCAACGTCCTGACTTTC
j_call: TRBJ2-7; v_call: TRBV5-1; clone_size: -; d_call: TRBD2; cdr3_aa: CASSLQGLGLAGGYEQYF; cdr3_nt: TGCGCCAGCAGCTTGCAGGGCCTGGGACTAGCGGGAGGCTACGAGCAGTACTTC
j_call: TRBJ2-7; v_call: TRBV28; clone_size: once; d_call: TRBD2; cdr3_aa: CASSLPRAGGPYEQYF; cdr3_nt: TGTGCCAGCAGTCTCCCCAGGGCGGGAGGCCCCTACGAGCAGTACTTC
j_call: TRBJ2-2; v_call: TRBV28; clone_size: -; d_call: TRBD2; cdr3_aa: CASSFNPGTSSANTGELFF; cdr3_nt: TGTGCCAGCAGTTTTAATCCCGGGACTAGCAGCGCGAACACCGGGGAGCTGTTTTTT
j_call: TRBJ2-1; v_call: TRBV6-4; clone_size: -; d_call: TRBD2; cdr3_aa: CASSELAGALDEQFF; cdr3_nt: TGTGCCAGCAGTGAGTTAGCGGGTGCCCTCGATGAGCAGTTCTTC
j_call: TRBJ1-5; v_call: TRBV27; clone_size: -; d_call: -; cdr3_aa: CASARGRDDQPQHF; cdr3_nt: TGTGCCAGCGCTCGGGGCAGGGATGATCAGCCCCAGCATTTT
j_call: TRBJ1-2; v_call: TRBV5-1; clone_size: once; d_call: TRBD1; cdr3_aa: CASSQNAGTGGLYGYTF; cdr3_nt: TGCGCCAGCAGTCAGAACGCCGGGACAGGGGGGCTCTATGGCTACACCTTC
j_call: TRBJ2-1; v_call: TRBV5-4; clone_size: -; d_call: TRBD2; cdr3_aa: CASSPGLAEYNEQFF; cdr3_nt: TGTGCCAGCAGCCCCGGACTAGCGGAGTACAATGAGCAGTTCTTC
j_call: TRBJ2-5; v_call: TRBV28; clone_size: once; d_call: TRBD2; cdr3_aa: CASSTGTSGRGGETQYF; cdr3_nt: TGTGCCAGCAGTACAGGGACTAGCGGGAGAGGTGGAGAGACCCAGTACTTC
j_call: TRBJ2-3; v_call: TRBV5-1; clone_size: -; d_call: TRBD2; cdr3_aa: CASSLTSDPDTQYF; cdr3_nt: TGCGCCAGCAGCCTAACTAGCGATCCAGATACGCAGTATTTT
j_call: TRBJ1-1; v_call: TRBV6-5; clone_size: -; d_call: -; cdr3_aa: CASSRAFTEAFF; cdr3_nt: TGTGCCAGTTCGCGGGCATTCACTGAAGCTTTCTTT
j_call: TRBJ2-7; v_call: TRBV28; clone_size: -; d_call: -; cdr3_aa: CASSLSQGYEQYF; cdr3_nt: TGTGCCAGCAGTTTATCACAGGGCTACGAGCAGTACTTC
j_call: TRBJ1-5; v_call: TRBV30; clone_size: -; d_call: -; cdr3_aa: CAWSVRGSPYQPQHF; cdr3_nt: TGTGCCTGGAGTGTACGGGGTTCCCCCTATCAGCCCCAGCATTTT
j_call: TRBJ1-3; v_call: TRBV2; clone_size: -; d_call: -; cdr3_aa: CASNARGFAGNTIYF; cdr3_nt: TGTGCCAGCAATGCCCGAGGATTCGCTGGAAACACCATATATTTT
j_call: TRBJ2-3; v_call: TRBV29-1; clone_size: -; d_call: -; cdr3_aa: CSVEPKSWYTDTQYF; cdr3_nt: TGCAGCGTTGAACCGAAGTCTTGGTACACAGATACGCAGTATTTT
j_call: TRBJ2-6; v_call: TRBV14; clone_size: -; d_call: -; cdr3_aa: CASSQEGELSLSSGANVLTF; cdr3_nt: TGTGCCAGCAGCCAAGAAGGCGAGTTGAGTCTAAGCTCTGGGGCCAACGTCCTGACTTTC
j_call: TRBJ2-1; v_call: TRBV2; clone_size: -; d_call: TRBD2; cdr3_aa: CASSLGLGNEQFF; cdr3_nt: TGTGCCAGCAGTCTCGGACTAGGCAATGAGCAGTTCTTC
j_call: TRBJ2-7; v_call: TRBV5-1; clone_size: -; d_call: -; cdr3_aa: CASSLVGGTYEQYF; cdr3_nt: TGCGCCAGCAGCTTGGTGGGAGGTACCTACGAGCAGTACTTC
j_call: TRBJ2-3; v_call: TRBV11-2; clone_size: -; d_call: -; cdr3_aa: CASSLSLAAGTNTQYF; cdr3_nt: TGTGCCAGCAGCTTATCTTTAGCGGCCGGAACAAATACGCAGTATTTT
j_call: TRBJ2-5; v_call: TRBV30; clone_size: -; d_call: -; cdr3_aa: CAWSTQSQETQYF; cdr3_nt: TGTGCCTGGAGTACCCAGTCCCAAGAGACCCAGTACTTC
j_call: TRBJ2-7; v_call: TRBV28; clone_size: -; d_call: -; cdr3_aa: CASSSPIGLPQNGAYEQYF; cdr3_nt: TGTGCCAGCAGTTCACCGATCGGACTCCCCCAAAATGGAGCCTACGAGCAGTACTTC
j_call: TRBJ2-7; v_call: TRBV18; clone_size: -; d_call: -; cdr3_aa: CASSLSYEQYF; cdr3_nt: TGTGCCAGCTCTCTCTCCTACGAGCAGTACTTC
j_call: TRBJ2-1; v_call: TRBV27; clone_size: -; d_call: -; cdr3_aa: CASSHGGFGVNEQFF; cdr3_nt: TGTGCCAGCAGCCACGGGGGTTTCGGGGTGAATGAGCAGTTCTTC
j_call: TRBJ1-2; v_call: TRBV18; clone_size: -; d_call: -; cdr3_aa: CASSPNPGGGYTF; cdr3_nt: TGTGCCAGCTCACCAAATCCGGGTGGTGGCTACACCTTC
j_call: TRBJ1-4; v_call: TRBV5-1; clone_size: -; d_call: TRBD1; cdr3_aa: CASSLTGVSEKLFF; cdr3_nt: TGCGCCAGCAGCTTGACAGGGGTTAGCGAAAAACTGTTTTTT
j_call: TRBJ2-3; v_call: TRBV6-1; clone_size: once; d_call: -; cdr3_aa: CASSEARRIPTDTQYF; cdr3_nt: TGTGCCAGCAGTGAAGCGCGTCGAATCCCCACAGATACGCAGTATTTT
j_call: TRBJ2-5; v_call: TRBV4-1; clone_size: -; d_call: -; cdr3_aa: CASKQTRQETQYF; cdr3_nt: TGCGCCAGTAAGCAAACCCGCCAAGAGACCCAGTACTTC
j_call: TRBJ2-1; v_call: TRBV28; clone_size: once; d_call: -; cdr3_aa: CASSFRPRNNEQFF; cdr3_nt: TGTGCCAGCAGTTTTAGGCCCCGTAACAATGAGCAGTTCTTC